One and the same sample provided the 15 T cell receptor beta chains below, sequenced in a study of blood T cells in healthy people across ages. A second PCR, run for about 6 to 12 cycles, used a sample-barcoded 5' primer plus a J-beta primer mix. TCRdb redid the calling of the 5' RACE reads with MiXCR, one entry per CDR3 protein. The data hold more than 750,000 distinct CDR3 sequences, with roughly 29% observed a single time. This same sample was also taken into another study, of T cells of mothers and their children.

The specimen was blood. Receptors were obtained from a woman in her thirties or forties in good health.

This clonotype was found a few times. V and J are TRBV4-1 and TRBJ2-3; 11 bases are a match to TRBD2. The V and J ends lost 1 base and 4 bases, in that order; junction bases with no gene match: 7. This CDR3 has 17 residues. CDR1 is MGHRA and CDR2 is YSYEKL in the germline V gene. CDR3 DNA sequence: TGCGCCAGCAGCCAAGTCCTACTAGCGGGGGTCGCAGATACGCAGTATTTT. Amino acids: CASSQVLLAGVADTQYF.

This clonotype was counted ten times or more. The chain has TRBV29-1 and TRBJ2-1; 7 nucleotides align to TRBD1. Unmatched junction bases numbered 10, after V lost 6 bases and J lost 5 bases. CDR1 is SQVTM, CDR2 ANQGSEA, per germline. There are 14 residues in the CDR3. The CDR3 loop is CSVETGTVDNEQFF. CDR3 DNA sequence: TGCAGCGTAGAAACCGGGACAGTAGACAATGAGCAGTTCTTC.

On this clonotype: Mismatch with germline at one junction end may stem from a read error. CDR3 sequence: CACSLPSGDSPTYEQYF. The CDR3 DNA is TGTGCCTGCAGCTTACCCTCGGGTGACTCACCAACCTACGAGCAGTACTTC. The V gene is TRBV7-6, the J gene TRBJ2-7; D is undetermined. Per germline, CDR1 SGHVS and CDR2 FNYEAQ. The CDR3 sequence is 17 residues long.

There are many counts of this clonotype. J is TRBJ1-4 and V is TRBV5-1, with D uncertain. Per germline, CDR1 SGHRS and CDR2 YFSETQ. V gave up 0 bases and J gave up 8 bases, with 11 bases separating them. This CDR3 comprises 14 residues. The CDR3 spells CASSLAFEGEKLFF. Here the CDR3 DNA reads TGCGCCAGCAGCTTGGCCTTTGAAGGGGAAAAACTGTTTTTT.

This clonotype was picked up many times. The chain links TRBV2 to TRBJ1-2; tentatively, D is TRBD1 (5 bases). In germline, CDR1 is SNHLY, CDR2 FYNNEI. The CDR3 runs 17 residues. Between the trimmed V and J ends, which lost 4 bases and 4 bases, there was a span of 22 bases. In nucleotides, the CDR3 is TGTGCCAGCAGTGCCCCGACAGATTTTACCCATGGCTATGGCTACACCTTC. Residues: CASSAPTDFTHGYGYTF.

CDR3 DNA: TGTGCCATCAGTGAGGGGGACAGGGTCTATGGCTACACCTTC. It is translated as CAISEGDRVYGYTF. J is TRBJ1-2 and V is TRBV10-3, with 9 bases matching TRBD1. Germline loops: CDR1 ENHRY, CDR2 SYGVKD. The CDR3 sequence is 14 residues long. V gave up 2 bases and J gave up 4 bases; unmatched junction bases: 2.

As for this clonotype: A single base separates this from a much larger clone, so it may be a read error. The chain links TRBV4-2 to TRBJ2-7, with 7 bases aligning to TRBD2. Per the germline V gene, CDR1 is LGHNA and CDR2 is YNFKEQ. The CDR3 is 16 residues long. The CDR3: CAGSQEGAGDSYEQYF. The CDR3 coding sequence is TGTGCCGGCAGCCAAGAGGGCGCGGGGGACTCCTACGAGCAGTACTTC.

This clonotype was picked up one time. An end of the junction differs from the germline gene, which may be a read error. The gene calls are TRBV3-1 and TRBJ1-2; tentatively, D is TRBD1 (5 bases). The CDR3 totals 13 residues. The germline CDR1 and CDR2 sequences are LGHDT and YNNKEL (reference sequence). CDR3 DNA: TGTGCCAGCAGCAGGGGCTCAGGAGTTGGCCACACCTTC. Its protein is CASSRGSGVGHTF.

A remark on this clonotype: A much larger clone is a single base away; this may be a read error. The chain combines TRBV20-1 with TRBJ2-1; perhaps TRBD2 as D (6 bases). Germline V gives CDR1 DFQATT, CDR2 SNEGSKA (reference sequence). This CDR3 spans 15 amino acids. Trimming stripped 8 bases from V and 10 bases from J, with 27 bases between. For the CDR3, the DNA is TGCAGTACTAACTGGGCGGGTCTCCGAGGAGGGGAGCAGTTCTTC. It specifies CSTNWAGLRGGEQFF.

Ten or more counts support this clonotype. The gene calls are TRBV10-3 and TRBJ2-7; D ambiguous. In germline, CDR1 is ENHRY, CDR2 SYGVKD. CDR3 length equals 13 residues. V lost 5 bases and J 0 bases, leaving 8 bases between the germline ends. The CDR3 region is CAISTISSYEQYF. DNA for the CDR3: TGTGCCATCAGTACCATAAGCTCCTACGAGCAGTACTTC.

CDR3 residues: CSARGSGDIFAYEQYF. In nucleotides, the CDR3 is TGCAGTGCTAGAGGTTCTGGGGACATTTTTGCCTACGAGCAGTACTTC. This chain links TRBV20-1 with TRBJ2-4; TRBD1 might be the D (6 bases). The DNA end lines up better with TRBJ2-7; the J call may be wrong. This CDR3 is 16 amino acids long. Germline CDR1 reads DFQATT; CDR2 reads SNEGSKA (reference sequence).

This clonotype occurred a few times. This chain uses TRBV20-1 with TRBJ1-4, with D perhaps TRBD1 (5 bases). The CDR3 is made up of 18 amino acids. The V gene's germline CDR1 is DFQATT and CDR2 SNEGSKA (reference sequence). V was pared by 6 bases and J by 2 bases, with 25 bases between. The CDR3: CSAERGLQRAPTNEKLFF. CDR3 DNA: TGCAGTGCCGAGAGGGGCCTACAGCGGGCGCCGACTAATGAAAAACTGTTTTTT.

For this clonotype: A read error may account for a junction end that differs from germline. The chain employs TRBV7-9 and TRBJ1-2; 8 bases line up with TRBD1. Germline lookup yields CDR1 SEHNR and CDR2 FQNEAQ (reference sequence). This CDR3 comprises 14 residues. CDR3 DNA sequence: TGCGCCAGCAGCTTGAACAGGGGGATGAATGGCTACACCTTC. Amino acid sequence: CASSLNRGMNGYTF.

This clonotype was counted once. This may arise from a read error, as a much more abundant clone is one base away. V and J are TRBV7-3 and TRBJ2-4; D is possibly TRBD2 (7 bases). Germline V gives CDR1 SGHTA, CDR2 FQGTGA. The length of the CDR3 is 15 residues. Trimming shortened V by 3 bases and J by 15 bases, and 24 bases separated the two germline ends. The CDR3 region has the DNA TGTGCCAGCAGCTTGGGAGGGGGGGTTTACGACGAGCGGTACTTC. Protein product: CASSLGGGVYDERYF.

This clonotype appeared many times. V and J are TRBV27 and TRBJ2-7; 8 positions match TRBD2. J was trimmed by 4 bases and V by 6 bases; bases with no gene match: 11. The germline V gene has CDR1 MNHEY and CDR2 SMNVEV (reference sequence). The CDR3 consists of 15 residues. Written as DNA, the CDR3 is TGTGCCAGCAGCCCGGGGGGGAACCCCCTATACGAGCAGTACTTC. Encoded protein: CASSPGGNPLYEQYF.